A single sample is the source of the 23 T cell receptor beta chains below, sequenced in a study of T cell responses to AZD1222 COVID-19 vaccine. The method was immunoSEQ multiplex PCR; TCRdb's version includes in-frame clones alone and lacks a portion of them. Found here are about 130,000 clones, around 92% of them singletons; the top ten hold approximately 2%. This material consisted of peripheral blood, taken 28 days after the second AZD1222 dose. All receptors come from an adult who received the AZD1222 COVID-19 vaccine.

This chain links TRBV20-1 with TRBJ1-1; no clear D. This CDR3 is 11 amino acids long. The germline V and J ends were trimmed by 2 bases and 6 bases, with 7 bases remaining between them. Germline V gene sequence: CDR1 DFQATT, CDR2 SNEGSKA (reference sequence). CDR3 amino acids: CSARNVAEAFF. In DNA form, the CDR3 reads TGCAGTGCTAGAAACGTGGCTGAAGCTTTCTTT.

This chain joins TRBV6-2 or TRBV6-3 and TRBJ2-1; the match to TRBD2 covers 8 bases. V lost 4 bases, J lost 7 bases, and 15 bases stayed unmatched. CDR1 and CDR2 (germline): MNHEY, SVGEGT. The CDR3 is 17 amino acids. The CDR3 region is CASSSTLGRGSLNEQFF. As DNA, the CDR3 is TGTGCCAGCAGTTCAACCCTCGGGAGGGGCTCTCTGAATGAGCAGTTCTTC.

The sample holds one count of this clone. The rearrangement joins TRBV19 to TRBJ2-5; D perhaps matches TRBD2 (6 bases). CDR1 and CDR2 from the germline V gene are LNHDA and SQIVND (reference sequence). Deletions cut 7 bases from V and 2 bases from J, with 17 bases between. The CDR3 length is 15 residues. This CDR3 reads CASTPGVALQETQYF. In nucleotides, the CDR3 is TGTGCCAGTACCCCGGGAGTGGCGCTACAAGAGACCCAGTACTTC.

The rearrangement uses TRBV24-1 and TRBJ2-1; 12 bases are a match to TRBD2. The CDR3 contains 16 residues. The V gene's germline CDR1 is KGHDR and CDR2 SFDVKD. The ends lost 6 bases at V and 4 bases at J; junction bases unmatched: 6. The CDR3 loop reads CATSPETSGRYNEQFF. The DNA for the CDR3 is TGTGCCACCAGTCCCGAAACTAGCGGGAGGTACAATGAGCAGTTCTTC.

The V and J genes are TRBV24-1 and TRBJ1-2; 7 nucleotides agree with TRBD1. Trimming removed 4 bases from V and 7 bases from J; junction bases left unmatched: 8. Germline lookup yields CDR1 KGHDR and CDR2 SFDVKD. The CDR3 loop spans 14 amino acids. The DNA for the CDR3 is TGTGCCACCAGTGACCCGGACAGGATAAGTGGCTACACCTTC. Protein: CATSDPDRISGYTF.

This chain's CDR3 is CASSTGVGNEKLFF. CDR3 sequence (DNA): TGTGCCAGCAGTACGGGCGTGGGCAATGAAAAACTGTTTTTT. The chain joins TRBV7-9 to TRBJ1-4; D is unclear. The CDR3 length is 14 residues. V shed 6 bases and J shed 5 bases, with 13 bases lying between them. Germline lookup yields CDR1 SEHNR and CDR2 FQNEAQ (reference sequence).

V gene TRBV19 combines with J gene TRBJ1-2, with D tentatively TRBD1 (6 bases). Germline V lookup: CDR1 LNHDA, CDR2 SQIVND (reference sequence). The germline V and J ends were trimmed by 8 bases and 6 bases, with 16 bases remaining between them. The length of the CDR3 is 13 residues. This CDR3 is CASFGGGSHGYTF. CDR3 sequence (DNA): TGTGCCAGTTTTGGAGGGGGGTCTCATGGCTACACCTTC.

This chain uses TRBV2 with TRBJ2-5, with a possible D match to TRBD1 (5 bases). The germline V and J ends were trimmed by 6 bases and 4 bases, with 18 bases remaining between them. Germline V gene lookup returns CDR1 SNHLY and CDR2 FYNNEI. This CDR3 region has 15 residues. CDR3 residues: CASSRSREVSETQYF. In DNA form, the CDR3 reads TGTGCCAGCAGCAGGAGCAGGGAAGTGTCAGAGACCCAGTACTTC. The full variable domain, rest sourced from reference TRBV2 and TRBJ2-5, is EPEVTQTPSHQVTQMGQEVILRCVPISNHLYFYWYRQILGQKVEFLVSFYNNEISEKSEIFDDQFSVERPDGSNFTLKIRSTKLEDSAMYFCASSRSREVSETQYFGPGTRLLVL.

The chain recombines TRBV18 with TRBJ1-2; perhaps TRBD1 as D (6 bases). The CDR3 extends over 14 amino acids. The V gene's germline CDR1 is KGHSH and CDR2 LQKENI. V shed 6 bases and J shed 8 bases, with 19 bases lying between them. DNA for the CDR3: TGTGCCAGCTCTCAGCCGGGACACCCTATGGGCTACACCTTC. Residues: CASSQPGHPMGYTF.

The chain's CDR3 is CASSDNRRTEAFF. CDR3 in DNA: TGTGCCAGCAGTGATAACCGAAGGACTGAAGCTTTCTTT. The V call is TRBV2, the J call TRBJ1-1, with D unresolved. The CDR3 has 13 residues. V lost 3 bases and J 5 bases, leaving 10 bases between the germline ends. CDR1 is SNHLY and CDR2 is FYNNEI in the germline V gene.

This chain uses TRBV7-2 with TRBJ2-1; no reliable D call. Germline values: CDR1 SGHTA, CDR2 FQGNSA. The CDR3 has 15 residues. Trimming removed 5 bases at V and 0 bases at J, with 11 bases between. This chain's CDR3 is CASSPQVSSYNEQFF. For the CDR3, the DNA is TGTGCCAGCAGCCCCCAGGTGAGCTCCTACAATGAGCAGTTCTTC.

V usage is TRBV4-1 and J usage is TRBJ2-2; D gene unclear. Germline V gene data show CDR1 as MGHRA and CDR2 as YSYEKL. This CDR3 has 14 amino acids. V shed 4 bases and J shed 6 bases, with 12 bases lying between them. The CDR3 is CASSLRTGPGELFF. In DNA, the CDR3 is TGCGCCAGCAGCCTCCGGACCGGCCCCGGGGAGCTGTTTTTT.

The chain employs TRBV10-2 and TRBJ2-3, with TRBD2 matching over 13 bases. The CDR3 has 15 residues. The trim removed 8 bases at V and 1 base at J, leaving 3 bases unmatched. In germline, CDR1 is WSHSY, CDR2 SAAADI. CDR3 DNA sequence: TGCGCCAGCGGAGGACTAGCGGGGGGCACAGATACGCAGTATTTT. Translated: CASGGLAGGTDTQYF.

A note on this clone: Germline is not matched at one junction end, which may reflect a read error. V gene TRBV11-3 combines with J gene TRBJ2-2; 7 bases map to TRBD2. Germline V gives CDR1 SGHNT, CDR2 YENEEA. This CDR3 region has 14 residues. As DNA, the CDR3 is TGTGCCAGCAGCTTCAGCGGGAACGCCGGGGAGCTGTTTTTT. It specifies CASSFSGNAGELFF.

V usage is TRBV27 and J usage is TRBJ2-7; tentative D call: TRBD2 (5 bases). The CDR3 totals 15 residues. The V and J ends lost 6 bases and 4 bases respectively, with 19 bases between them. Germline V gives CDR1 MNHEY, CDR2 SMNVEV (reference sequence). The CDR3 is CASRPELGRGYEQYV. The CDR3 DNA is TGTGCCAGCAGGCCAGAACTTGGGAGAGGGTACGAGCAGTACGTC.

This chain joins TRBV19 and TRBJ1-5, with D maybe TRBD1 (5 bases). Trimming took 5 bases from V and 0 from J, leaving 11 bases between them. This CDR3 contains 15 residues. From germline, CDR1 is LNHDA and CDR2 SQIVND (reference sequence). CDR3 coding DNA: TGTGCCAGTAGTGTCACAGGATATAGCAATCAGCCCCAGCATTTT. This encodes CASSVTGYSNQPQHF.

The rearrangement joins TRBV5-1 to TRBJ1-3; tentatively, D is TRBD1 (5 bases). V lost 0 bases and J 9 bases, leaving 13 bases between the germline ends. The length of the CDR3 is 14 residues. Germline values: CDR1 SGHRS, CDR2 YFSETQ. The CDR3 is CASSLESRAGTIYF. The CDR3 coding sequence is TGCGCCAGCAGCTTGGAATCCAGGGCAGGCACCATATATTTT.

CDR3 amino acids: CASKVTGAETQYF. The CDR3 nucleotides read TGTGCCAGCAAAGTCACAGGGGCCGAGACCCAGTACTTC. The rearrangement joins TRBV6-5 to TRBJ2-5; 7 positions match TRBD1. V lost 7 bases to trimming and J lost 5 bases; unmatched junction nucleotides: 7. The CDR3 runs to 13 residues. Germline assignment: CDR1 MNHEY and CDR2 SVGAGI.

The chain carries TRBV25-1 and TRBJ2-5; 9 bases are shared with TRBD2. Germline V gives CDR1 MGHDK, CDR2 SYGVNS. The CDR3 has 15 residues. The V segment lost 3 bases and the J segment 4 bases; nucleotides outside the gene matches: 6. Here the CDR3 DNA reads TGTGCCAGCAGTGATTGGCGGGGGGGCGGAGAGACCCAGTACTTC. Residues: CASSDWRGGGETQYF.

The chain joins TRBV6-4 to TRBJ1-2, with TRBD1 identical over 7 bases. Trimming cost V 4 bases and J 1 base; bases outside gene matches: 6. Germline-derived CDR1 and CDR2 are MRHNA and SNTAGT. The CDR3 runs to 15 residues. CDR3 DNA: TGTGCCAGCAGTGCTTCAGGGGACAGTAACTATGGCTACACCTTC. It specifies CASSASGDSNYGYTF.

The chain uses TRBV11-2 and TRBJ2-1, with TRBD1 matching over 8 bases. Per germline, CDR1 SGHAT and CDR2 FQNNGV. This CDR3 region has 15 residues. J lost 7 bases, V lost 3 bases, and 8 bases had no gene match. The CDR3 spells CASSFTRGLGNEQFF. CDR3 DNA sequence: TGTGCCAGCAGCTTCACCAGGGGGCTGGGGAATGAGCAGTTCTTC.

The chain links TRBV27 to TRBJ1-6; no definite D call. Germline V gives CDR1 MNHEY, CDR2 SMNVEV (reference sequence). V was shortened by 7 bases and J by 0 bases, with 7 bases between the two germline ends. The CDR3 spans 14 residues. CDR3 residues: CASKWSSYNSPLHF. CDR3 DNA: TGTGCCAGCAAATGGAGCTCCTATAATTCACCCCTCCACTTT.

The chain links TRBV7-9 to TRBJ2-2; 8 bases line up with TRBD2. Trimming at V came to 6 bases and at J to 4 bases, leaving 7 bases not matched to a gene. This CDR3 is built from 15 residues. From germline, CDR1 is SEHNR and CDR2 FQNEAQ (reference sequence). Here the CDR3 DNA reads TGTGCCAGCAGTCCTTTAGCGGGGCTCACCGGGGAGCTGTTTTTT. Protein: CASSPLAGLTGELFF.